The next 30 T cell receptor beta chains were all read from a single sample in a study. TCRdb redid the calling of the RT-PCR reads with MiXCR, one entry per CDR3 protein. Seen here are more than 600,000 distinct CDR3 sequences, 14% observed once, and the top ten hold around 3.3%. The specimen was memory CD4+ T cells from blood. All receptors come from a female donor in good health, serving as a healthy control.

The rearrangement uses TRBV24-1 and TRBJ2-2; TRBD1 matches at 11 bases. Germline lookup yields CDR1 KGHDR and CDR2 SFDVKD. CDR3 size: 14 residues. V dropped 7 bases and J dropped 7; count of bases not matched to a gene: 4. The CDR3 bases are TGTGCCACCAGACCGGGACAGGGGGACGGGGAGCTGTTTTTT. This translates into CATRPGQGDGELFF.

This rearrangement joins TRBV7-2 to TRBJ2-7; D gene uncertain. Between the trimmed V and J ends, which lost 5 bases and 9 bases, there was a span of 14 bases. This CDR3 comprises 12 residues. Germline V gives CDR1 SGHTA, CDR2 FQGNSA. CDR3 DNA: TGTGCCAGCAGCCACGCCACGGGCGGGCAGTACTTC. It yields the protein CASSHATGGQYF. Filled out from reference TRBV7-2 and TRBJ2-7, the complete variable domain reads GAGVSQSPSNKVTEKGKDVELRCDPISGHTALYWYRQSLGQGLEFLIYFQGNSAPDKSGLPSDRFSAERTGGSVSTLTIQRTQQEDSAVYLCASSHATGGQYFGPGTRLTVT.

The chain recombines TRBV6-1 with TRBJ2-1, with TRBD2 identical over 11 bases. CDR3 length: 15 amino acids. Germline trimming cut 7 bases from V and 7 bases from J; bases unmatched to any gene: 9. Germline assignment: CDR1 MNHNS and CDR2 SASEGT. In DNA, the CDR3 is TGTGCCAGCACCCCGGAGACTAGCGGGAAGAATGAGCAGTTCTTC. Protein: CASTPETSGKNEQFF.

The chain uses TRBV5-5 and TRBJ1-1; TRBD1 agrees at 7 bases. CDR1 is SGHKS and CDR2 is YYEKEE in the germline V gene (reference sequence). The trim removed 5 bases at V and 4 bases at J, leaving 11 bases unmatched. This CDR3 has 15 amino acids. The CDR3, as DNA: TGTGCCAGCAGGGTGAACAGGGGAGGATTCACTGAAGCTTTCTTT. Amino acid sequence: CASRVNRGGFTEAFF. The full variable domain, with the rest looked up from reference TRBV5-5 and TRBJ1-1, is DAGVTQSPTHLIKTRGQQVTLRCSPISGHKSVSWYQQVLGQGPQFIFQYYEKEERGRGNFPDRFSARQFPNYSSELNVNALLLGDSALYLCASRVNRGGFTEAFFGQGTRLTVV.

This chain joins TRBV11-1 and TRBJ2-1; 12 positions match TRBD2. J gave up 11 bases and V 5 bases, and 10 bases lay outside the gene matches. CDR1 SGHAT and CDR2 FQDESV come from the germline V gene (reference sequence). This CDR3 spans 15 amino acids. CDR3 loop: CASSPVLAGGLKQFF. Here the CDR3 DNA reads TGTGCCAGCAGCCCAGTACTAGCGGGAGGTCTGAAGCAGTTCTTC.

The chain combines TRBV6-5 with TRBJ2-1; 7 bases are shared with TRBD2. The CDR3 length is 16 residues. Germline values: CDR1 MNHEY, CDR2 SVGAGI. The ends lost 4 bases at V and 2 bases at J; junction bases unmatched: 8. The CDR3 nucleotides are TGTGCCAGCAGTTTAACTAGCGAAAGGGCCTACAATGAGCAGTTCTTC. Translating it yields CASSLTSERAYNEQFF.

There are many counts of this clonotype. This chain uses TRBV27 with TRBJ2-1; 8 positions match TRBD2. The germline V gene has CDR1 MNHEY and CDR2 SMNVEV (reference sequence). V shed 0 bases and J 4 bases; nucleotides not matched to a gene: 5. The CDR3 has 16 amino acids. In nucleotides, the CDR3 is TGTGCCAGCAGTTTATCGTTCTCTAGCGGGTACAATGAGCAGTTCTTC. Translated, it gives CASSLSFSSGYNEQFF.

The chain carries TRBV5-4 and TRBJ1-1, with D unclear. Germline V lookup: CDR1 SGHNT, CDR2 YYREEE (reference sequence). The CDR3 sequence is 13 residues long. The germline V and J ends were trimmed by 3 bases and 11 bases, with 17 bases remaining between them. The CDR3, as DNA: TGTGCCAGCAGCTCCCGGGAGCCGGCGTCGGCTTTCTTT. Protein: CASSSREPASAFF.

The gene calls are TRBV4-2 and TRBJ2-3, with 9 nucleotides matching TRBD1. The V and J ends lost 2 bases and 2 bases, in that order; junction bases with no gene match: 5. Germline values: CDR1 LGHNA, CDR2 YNFKEQ. This CDR3 has 16 residues. The CDR3 nucleotides are TGTGCCAGCAGCCAACGGAGGACAGGGGACACAGATACGCAGTATTTT. This gives the protein CASSQRRTGDTDTQYF.

This clonotype turned up a few times. The rearrangement links TRBV11-2 to TRBJ2-1; 7 bases fit TRBD1. Germline loops: CDR1 SGHAT, CDR2 FQNNGV. J was trimmed by 8 bases and V by 5 bases; bases with no gene match: 9. This CDR3 has 14 residues. The CDR3 region is CASSARTGRDEQFF. As DNA, the CDR3 is TGTGCCAGCAGCGCCCGGACAGGTCGCGATGAGCAGTTCTTC.

This clonotype occurred many times. V usage is TRBV4-1 and J usage is TRBJ1-3; possible D gene TRBD1, 5 bases. The CDR3 runs to 19 residues. Germline V CDR1 and CDR2: MGHRA, YSYEKL. Deletions cut 1 base from V and 0 bases from J, with 19 bases between. CDR3 nucleotide sequence: TGCGCCAGCAGCCAAGTCGGACGCACCGGGGCCCTCTCTGGAAACACCATATATTTT. Protein: CASSQVGRTGALSGNTIYF.

The chain recombines TRBV5-4 with TRBJ1-1, with D unclear. Germline V lookup: CDR1 SGHNT, CDR2 YYREEE (reference sequence). V lost 0 bases and J 5 bases, leaving 8 bases between the germline ends. The CDR3 contains 13 residues. As DNA, the CDR3 is TGTGCCAGCAGCTTGGCCCCAGAAACTGAAGCTTTCTTT. It codes for CASSLAPETEAFF.

This clonotype occurred many times. CDR3 DNA sequence: TGCAGCGTTGAAGAGGGGCCTAGCACAGATACGCAGTATTTT. This gives the protein CSVEEGPSTDTQYF. The rearrangement uses TRBV29-1 and TRBJ2-3, with D possibly being TRBD1 (5 bases). V gave up 0 bases and J gave up 0 bases, with 7 bases separating them. Germline V lookup: CDR1 SQVTM, CDR2 ANQGSEA. There are 14 residues in the CDR3.

The J gene is TRBJ2-5, the V gene TRBV7-9; the D gene could be TRBD1 or TRBD2 (5 bases each). The CDR3 extends over 12 amino acids. V lost 6 bases, J lost 5 bases, and 10 bases lay in between. Germline CDR1 SEHNR, CDR2 FQNEAQ (reference sequence). The CDR3 DNA reads as TGTGCCAGCAGGGGGACCCCGGAGACCCAGTACTTC. This translates into CASRGTPETQYF.

This clonotype has a handful of counts. The gene calls are TRBV20-1 and TRBJ1-1; the D is unclear. CDR3 size: 13 residues. V was cut by 6 bases and J by 4 bases, with 15 bases left in between. CDR1 and CDR2 from the germline V gene are DFQATT and SNEGSKA (reference sequence). The DNA for the CDR3 is TGCAGTGCCCCGGAGGTGGTGGGCACTGAAGCTTTCTTT. This translates into CSAPEVVGTEAFF.

In its sample, this clonotype was seen a few times. This chain links TRBV5-5 with TRBJ1-6, with TRBD1 identical over 10 bases. Per germline, CDR1 SGHKS and CDR2 YYEKEE (reference sequence). V trimming: 4 bases; J trimming: 8 bases; junction bases outside the gene matches: 6. This CDR3 is built from 15 residues. CDR3 sequence (DNA): TGTGCCAGCAGCCTCGGACAGGGGGTTTATTCACCCCTCCACTTT. As protein: CASSLGQGVYSPLHF.

The V and J genes are TRBV19 and TRBJ1-1, with D unclear. Germline CDR1 and CDR2: LNHDA and SQIVND (reference sequence). Trimming removed 3 bases from V and 0 bases from J, with 8 bases in between. CDR3 length equals 14 residues. DNA for the CDR3: TGTGCCAGTAGTATCGTAGGGATGAACACTGAAGCTTTCTTT. Translated, it gives CASSIVGMNTEAFF.

The V gene is TRBV28, the J gene TRBJ1-5; possible D gene TRBD1, 5 bases. V shed 0 bases and J shed 4 bases, with 10 bases lying between them. CDR1 MDHEN and CDR2 SYDVKM come from the germline V gene. This CDR3 region has 15 residues. The CDR3 sequence is CASSLWGPENQPQHF. CDR3 nucleotide sequence: TGTGCCAGCAGTTTATGGGGACCGGAGAATCAGCCCCAGCATTTT.

This clonotype was observed a handful of times. This sequence joins TRBV18 and TRBJ2-1; D not certain. The CDR3 is made up of 16 amino acids. V was clipped by 3 bases and J by 6 bases, with 18 bases between them. CDR1 and CDR2 from the germline V gene are KGHSH and LQKENI. The CDR3 sequence is CASSPVGPDSSNEQFF. In DNA, the CDR3 is TGTGCCAGCTCACCTGTCGGACCCGATAGTAGCAATGAGCAGTTCTTC.

V gene TRBV15 combines with J gene TRBJ2-2; TRBD2 agrees at 11 bases. Germline CDR1 LNHNV, CDR2 YYDKDF (reference sequence). The V gene end was trimmed by 7 bases and the J gene end by 6 bases; junction bases not matched to a gene: 13. This CDR3 has 17 residues. The CDR3 loop is CATNPGRASGRSGELFF. The CDR3 nucleotides read TGTGCCACCAACCCCGGGAGGGCTAGCGGGAGGTCCGGGGAGCTGTTTTTT.

This clonotype was seen a few times. The chain is built from TRBV28 and TRBJ1-3, with D uncertain. CDR1 and CDR2 from the germline V gene are MDHEN and SYDVKM. The CDR3 covers 14 residues. V lost 8 bases, J lost 0 bases, and 11 bases lay in between. CDR3 sequence reads: CASEDRNSGNTIYF. Written as DNA, the CDR3 is TGTGCCAGCGAGGACCGAAACTCTGGAAACACCATATATTTT. The whole variable domain, remainder taken from reference TRBV28 and TRBJ1-3, is DVKVTQSSRYLVKRTGEKVFLECVQDMDHENMFWYRQDPGLGLRLIYFSYDVKMKEKGDIPEGYSVSREKKERFSLILESASTNQTSMYLCASEDRNSGNTIYFGEGSWLTVV.

The chain employs TRBV5-1 and TRBJ1-2; D unresolved. Trimming took 2 bases from V and 1 from J, leaving 15 bases between them. This CDR3 region has 16 residues. In germline, CDR1 is SGHRS, CDR2 YFSETQ. CDR3 DNA sequence: TGCGCCAGCAGCTTAAACTCGGCAGAACATAACTATGGCTACACCTTC. Translation gives CASSLNSAEHNYGYTF.

The rearrangement links TRBV29-1 to TRBJ1-1; D remains unclear. Per germline, CDR1 SQVTM and CDR2 ANQGSEA. The V gene lost 5 bases and the J gene lost 4 bases, with 14 bases spanning the gap. The CDR3 sequence is 13 residues long. The CDR3 region is CSVHAPPGTEAFF. DNA for the CDR3: TGCAGCGTTCACGCCCCCCCTGGCACTGAAGCTTTCTTT.

The table lists this clonotype with many counts. The J gene is TRBJ1-5, the V gene TRBV6-5; D is possibly TRBD1 (6 bases). V shed 5 bases and J shed 11 bases, with 13 bases lying between them. CDR1 MNHEY and CDR2 SVGAGI come from the germline V gene. The CDR3 has 12 residues. The CDR3 bases are TGTGCCAGCAGTACAGGGTCAGGTGCCCAGCATTTT. This translates into CASSTGSGAQHF.

The gene calls are TRBV6-2 or TRBV6-3 and TRBJ2-7, with D unclear. This CDR3 is 15 amino acids long. The V end was cut by 1 base, the J end by 3 bases, with 13 bases between. Germline CDR1 MNHEY, CDR2 SVGEGT. The CDR3 nucleotides are TGTGCCAGCAGTTACTTCGCCGGCGGTGTCTACGAGCAGTACTTC. This gives the protein CASSYFAGGVYEQYF.

As concerns this clonotype: A much more abundant neighbour one base away suggests this may be a read error. The chain couples TRBV4-3 to TRBJ2-7, with D hard to call. CDR1 is LGHNA, CDR2 YSLEER, per germline. There are 12 residues in the CDR3. V lost 5 bases and J lost 7, with 12 bases in between. This CDR3 is CASSTTNNEQYF. CDR3 coding DNA: TGCGCCAGCAGCACCACAAACAATGAGCAGTACTTC.

This clonotype appeared many times. This chain links TRBV20-1 with TRBJ2-6, with TRBD1 as a possible D gene (6 bases). Between the trimmed V and J ends, which lost 5 bases and 3 bases, there was a span of 11 bases. This CDR3 is 14 amino acids long. In germline, CDR1 is DFQATT, CDR2 SNEGSKA (reference sequence). The CDR3 DNA reads TGCAGTGCTCAAGACAGGCGTGGGGCCAACGTCCTGACTTTC. It translates to CSAQDRRGANVLTF.

This clonotype was picked up many times. The V and J genes are TRBV12-3 or TRBV12-4 and TRBJ1-1, with D possibly matching TRBD1 (5 bases). V was trimmed by 8 bases and J by 10 bases, leaving 20 bases between them. The CDR3 is made up of 13 amino acids. CDR3 in DNA: TGTGCCAGCTCATGGGCCCGGGGGGTTGTAGCTTTCTTT. Translated: CASSWARGVVAFF.

This clonotype was observed many times. The gene calls are TRBV6-5 and TRBJ2-5; D call uncertain. Germline V gene data show CDR1 as MNHEY and CDR2 as SVGAGI. CDR3 size: 13 residues. V was clipped by 0 bases and J by 2 bases, with 4 bases between them. The CDR3 spells CASSYSAQETQYF. CDR3 sequence (DNA): TGTGCCAGCAGTTACTCGGCGCAAGAGACCCAGTACTTC.

The sample holds a few counts of this clonotype. The rearrangement uses TRBV29-1 and TRBJ1-2; D gene ambiguous. Per the germline V gene, CDR1 is SQVTM and CDR2 is ANQGSEA. V was cut by 1 base and J by 8 bases, with 5 bases left in between. CDR3 size: 10 residues. The chain's CDR3 is CSVEARGYTF. CDR3 DNA sequence: TGCAGCGTTGAAGCAAGGGGCTACACCTTC.